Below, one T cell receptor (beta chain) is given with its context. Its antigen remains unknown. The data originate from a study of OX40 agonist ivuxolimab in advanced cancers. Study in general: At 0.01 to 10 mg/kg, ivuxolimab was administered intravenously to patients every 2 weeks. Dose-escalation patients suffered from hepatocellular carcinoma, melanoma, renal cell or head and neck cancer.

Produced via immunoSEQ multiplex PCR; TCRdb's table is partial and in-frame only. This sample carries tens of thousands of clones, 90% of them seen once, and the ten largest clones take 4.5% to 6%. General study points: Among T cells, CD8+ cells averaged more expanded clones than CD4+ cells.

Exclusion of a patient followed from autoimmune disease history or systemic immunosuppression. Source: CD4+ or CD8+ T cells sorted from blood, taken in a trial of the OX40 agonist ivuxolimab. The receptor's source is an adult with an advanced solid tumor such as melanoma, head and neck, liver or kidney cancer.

In nucleotides, the CDR3 is TGTGCCAGCAGTTACTTGGCTAGCGTCACAGATACGCAGTATTTT. The encoded protein is CASSYLASVTDTQYF. The chain combines TRBV6-5 with TRBJ2-3, with TRBD2 as a possible D gene (6 bases). The CDR3 has 15 amino acids. The V and J ends lost 1 base and 2 bases respectively, with 10 bases between them. Germline V gene data show CDR1 as MNHEY and CDR2 as SVGAGI.